This TCR beta chain was recorded in a study of blood T cells in healthy people across ages. Study details: Template switching recovered approximately one barcoded beta molecule for every two T cells.

A second 7 to 11 cycle PCR used barcoded and J-beta primers. Using its own MiXCR run on the 5' RACE reads, TCRdb lists one record per CDR3 protein. Of around 900,000 distinct CDR3 sequences detected, around 30% appear once; the ten largest clones hold roughly 17%. Total RNA amounts of at least 6 micrograms were extracted per sample. CDR3 length: 15 residues. The junction had 13 bases not matched to a gene; V was cut back by 5 bases and J by 8 bases. This clonotype was recorded a few times. The receptor was isolated from a woman at least 80 years old in good health. The J gene is TRBJ1-2, the V gene TRBV12-3 or TRBV12-4, with 8 bases that match TRBD1. Material: blood. For the CDR3, the DNA is TGTGCCAGCAGTCCCTCAGGGACAGGTCCGTCGGGCTACACCTTC. It is translated as CASSPSGTGPSGYTF.